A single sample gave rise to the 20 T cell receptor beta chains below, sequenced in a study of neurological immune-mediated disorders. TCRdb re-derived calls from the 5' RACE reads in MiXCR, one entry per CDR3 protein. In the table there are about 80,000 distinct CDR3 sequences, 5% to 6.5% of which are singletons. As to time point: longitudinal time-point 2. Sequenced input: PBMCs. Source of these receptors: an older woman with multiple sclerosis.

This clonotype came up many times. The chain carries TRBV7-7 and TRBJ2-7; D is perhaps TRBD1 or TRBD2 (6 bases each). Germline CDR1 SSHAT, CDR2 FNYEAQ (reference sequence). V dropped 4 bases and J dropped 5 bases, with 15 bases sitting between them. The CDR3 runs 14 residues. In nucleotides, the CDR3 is TGTGCCAGCAGCTCGGGCGAGGGGGGCCACGAGCAGTACTTC. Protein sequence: CASSSGEGGHEQYF.

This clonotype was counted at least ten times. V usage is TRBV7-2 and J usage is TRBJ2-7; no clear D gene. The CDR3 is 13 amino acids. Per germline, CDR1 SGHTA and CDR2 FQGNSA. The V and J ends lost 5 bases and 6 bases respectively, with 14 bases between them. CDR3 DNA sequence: TGTGCCAGCAGCCAGATGGTGGTGGCCGAGCAGTACTTC. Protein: CASSQMVVAEQYF.

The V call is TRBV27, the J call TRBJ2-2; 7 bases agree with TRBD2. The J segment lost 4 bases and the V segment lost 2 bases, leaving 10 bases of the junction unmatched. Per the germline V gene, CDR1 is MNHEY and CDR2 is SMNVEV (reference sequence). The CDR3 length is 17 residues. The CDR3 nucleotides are TGTGCCAGCAGTTTAGGCTGGGGAGGGTTGGGCACCGGGGAGCTGTTTTTT. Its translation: CASSLGWGGLGTGELFF.

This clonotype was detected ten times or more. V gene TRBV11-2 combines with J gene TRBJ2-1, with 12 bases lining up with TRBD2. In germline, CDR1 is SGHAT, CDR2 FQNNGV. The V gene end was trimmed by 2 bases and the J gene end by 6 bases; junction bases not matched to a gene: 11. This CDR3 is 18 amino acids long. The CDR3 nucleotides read TGTGCCAGCAGCTTACGTCCCGCTAGCGGGGGGGCGATCAATGAGCAGTTCTTC. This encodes CASSLRPASGGAINEQFF. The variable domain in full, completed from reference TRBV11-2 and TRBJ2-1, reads EAGVAQSPRYKIIEKRQSVAFWCNPISGHATLYWYQQILGQGPKLLIQFQNNGVVDDSQLPKDRFSAERLKGVDSTLKIQPAKLEDSAVYLCASSLRPASGGAINEQFFGPGTRLTVL.

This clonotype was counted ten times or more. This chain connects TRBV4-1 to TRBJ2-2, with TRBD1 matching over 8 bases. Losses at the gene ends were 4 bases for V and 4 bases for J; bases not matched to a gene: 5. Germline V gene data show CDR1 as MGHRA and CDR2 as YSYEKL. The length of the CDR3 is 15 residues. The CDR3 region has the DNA TGCGCCAGCAGCCGAACAACAGGGGGCACCGGGGAGCTGTTTTTT. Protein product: CASSRTTGGTGELFF.

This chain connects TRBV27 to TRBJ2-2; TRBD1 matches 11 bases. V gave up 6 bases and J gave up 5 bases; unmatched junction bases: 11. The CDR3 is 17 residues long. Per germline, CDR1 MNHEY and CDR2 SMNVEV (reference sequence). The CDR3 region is CASRPGQGAVRTGELFF. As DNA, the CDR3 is TGTGCCAGCAGGCCTGGACAGGGGGCCGTGAGGACCGGGGAGCTGTTTTTT.

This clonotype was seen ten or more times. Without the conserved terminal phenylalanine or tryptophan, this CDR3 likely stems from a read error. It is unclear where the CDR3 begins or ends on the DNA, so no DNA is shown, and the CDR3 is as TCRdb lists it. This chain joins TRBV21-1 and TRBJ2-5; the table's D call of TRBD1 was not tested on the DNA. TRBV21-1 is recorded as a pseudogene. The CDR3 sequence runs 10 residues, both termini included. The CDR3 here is CASVNGQKIV.

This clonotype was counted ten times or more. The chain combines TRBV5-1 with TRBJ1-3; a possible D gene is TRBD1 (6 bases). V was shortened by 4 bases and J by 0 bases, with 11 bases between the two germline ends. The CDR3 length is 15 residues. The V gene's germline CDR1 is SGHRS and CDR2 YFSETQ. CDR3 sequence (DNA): TGCGCCAGCAGCCCGCAGACAGGCTCTGGAAACACCATATATTTT. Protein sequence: CASSPQTGSGNTIYF.

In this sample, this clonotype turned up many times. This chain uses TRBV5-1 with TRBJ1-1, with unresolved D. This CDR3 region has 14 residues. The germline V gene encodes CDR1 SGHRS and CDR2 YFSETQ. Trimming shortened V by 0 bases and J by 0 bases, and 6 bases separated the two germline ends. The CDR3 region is CASSLAQLNTEAFF. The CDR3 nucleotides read TGCGCCAGCAGCTTGGCTCAGCTGAACACTGAAGCTTTCTTT. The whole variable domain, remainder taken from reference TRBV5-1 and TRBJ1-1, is KAGVTQTPRYLIKTRGQQVTLSCSPISGHRSVSWYQQTPGQGLQFLFEYFSETQRNKGNFPGRFSGRQFSNSRSEMNVSTLELGDSALYLCASSLAQLNTEAFFGQGTRLTVV.

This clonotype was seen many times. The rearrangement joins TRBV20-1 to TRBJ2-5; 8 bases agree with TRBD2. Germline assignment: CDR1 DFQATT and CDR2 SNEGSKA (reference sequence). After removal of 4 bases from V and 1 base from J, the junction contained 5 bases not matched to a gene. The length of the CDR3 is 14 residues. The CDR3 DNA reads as TGCAGTGCTAACAAGCGGGGGCTCCAAGAGACCCAGTACTTC. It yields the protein CSANKRGLQETQYF.

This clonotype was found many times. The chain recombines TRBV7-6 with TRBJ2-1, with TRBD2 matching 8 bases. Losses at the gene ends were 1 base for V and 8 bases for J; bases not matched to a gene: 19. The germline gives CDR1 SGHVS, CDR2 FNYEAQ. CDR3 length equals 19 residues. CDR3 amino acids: CASSLVPRAIAGILDEQFF. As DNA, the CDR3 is TGTGCCAGCAGCTTAGTACCCCGAGCGATAGCGGGGATTCTGGATGAGCAGTTCTTC.

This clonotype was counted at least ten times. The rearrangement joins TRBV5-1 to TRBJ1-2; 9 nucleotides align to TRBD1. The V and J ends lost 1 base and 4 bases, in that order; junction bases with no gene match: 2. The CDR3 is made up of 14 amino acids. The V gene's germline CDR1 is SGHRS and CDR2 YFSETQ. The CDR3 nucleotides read TGCGCCAGCAGCTTGACAGGGGGCAGCTATGGCTACACCTTC. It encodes CASSLTGGSYGYTF.

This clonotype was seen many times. The CDR3 DNA reads TGTGCCAGCAAAGGAGCAGGGGGCGTGGGTGGCTACACCTTC. Translating it yields CASKGAGGVGGYTF. The rearrangement links TRBV6-5 to TRBJ1-2, with 8 positions matching TRBD1. CDR1 MNHEY and CDR2 SVGAGI come from the germline V gene. V dropped 7 bases and J dropped 7; count of bases not matched to a gene: 11. CDR3 length: 14 amino acids.

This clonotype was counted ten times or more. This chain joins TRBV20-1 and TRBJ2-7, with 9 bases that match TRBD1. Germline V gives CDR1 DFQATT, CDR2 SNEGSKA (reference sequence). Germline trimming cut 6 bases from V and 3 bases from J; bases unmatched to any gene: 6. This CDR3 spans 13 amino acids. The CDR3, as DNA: TGCAGTGCAACGGGACAGGGAGGCTACGAGCAGTACTTC. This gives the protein CSATGQGGYEQYF.

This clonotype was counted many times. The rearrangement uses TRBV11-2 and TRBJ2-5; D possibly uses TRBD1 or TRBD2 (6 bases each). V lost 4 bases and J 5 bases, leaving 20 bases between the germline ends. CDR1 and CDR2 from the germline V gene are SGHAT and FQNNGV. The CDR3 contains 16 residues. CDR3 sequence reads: CASSSAGSGARETQYF. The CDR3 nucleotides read TGTGCCAGCAGCTCTGCAGGGTCGGGGGCTCGGGAGACCCAGTACTTC.

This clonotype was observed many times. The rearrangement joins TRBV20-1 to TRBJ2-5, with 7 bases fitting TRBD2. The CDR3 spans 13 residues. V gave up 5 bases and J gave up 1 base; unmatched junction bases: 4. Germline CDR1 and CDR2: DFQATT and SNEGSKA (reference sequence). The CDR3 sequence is CSAPGGGQETQYF. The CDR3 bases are TGCAGTGCTCCTGGGGGGGGCCAAGAGACCCAGTACTTC.

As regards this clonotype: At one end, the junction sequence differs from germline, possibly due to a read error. In DNA form, the CDR3 reads TGTGTCAGTAGACAGGGAGAGACCCAGTACTTC. Protein: CVSRQGETQYF. This rearrangement joins TRBV19 to TRBJ2-5, with TRBD1 matching 7 bases. The V gene's germline CDR1 is LNHDA and CDR2 SQIVND (reference sequence). CDR3 size: 11 residues. The entire variable domain, with the rest obtained from reference TRBV19 and TRBJ2-5, is as follows: DGGITQSPKYLFRKEGQNVTLSCEQNLNHDAMYWYRQDPGQGLRLIYYSQIVNDFQKGDIAEGYSVSREKKESFPLTVTSAQKNPTAFYLCVSRQGETQYFGPGTRLLVL.

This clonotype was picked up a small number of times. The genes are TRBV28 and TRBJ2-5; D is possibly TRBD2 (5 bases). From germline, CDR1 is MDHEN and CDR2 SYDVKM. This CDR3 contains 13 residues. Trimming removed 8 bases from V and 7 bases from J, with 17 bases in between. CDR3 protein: CASRPPQSGTQYF. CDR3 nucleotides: TGTGCCAGCCGGCCACCCCAAAGCGGGACCCAGTACTTC. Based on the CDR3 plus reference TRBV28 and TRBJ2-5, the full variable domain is DVKVTQSSRYLVKRTGEKVFLECVQDMDHENMFWYRQDPGLGLRLIYFSYDVKMKEKGDIPEGYSVSREKKERFSLILESASTNQTSMYLCASRPPQSGTQYFGPGTRLLVL.

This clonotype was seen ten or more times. The CDR3 is CASSTGQHTEAFF. The CDR3, as DNA: TGTGCCAGCAGTACAGGACAGCACACTGAAGCTTTCTTT. This chain links TRBV12-3 or TRBV12-4 with TRBJ1-1; TRBD1 might be the D (6 bases). Trimming left V 5 bases short and J 3 bases short, with 10 bases between. This CDR3 comprises 13 residues.

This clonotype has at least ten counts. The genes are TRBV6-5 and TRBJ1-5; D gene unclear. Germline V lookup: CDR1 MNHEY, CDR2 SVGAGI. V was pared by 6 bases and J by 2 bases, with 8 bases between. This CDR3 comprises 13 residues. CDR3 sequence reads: CASRVTGNQPQHF. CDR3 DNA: TGTGCCAGCAGGGTAACCGGCAATCAGCCCCAGCATTTT.